A selection of T cell receptor beta chains follows, all from one sample in a study of blood T cells in healthy people across ages. TCRdb fed the 5' RACE reads into MiXCR, producing one record per CDR3 protein. In the table there are some 760,000 distinct CDR3 sequences, roughly 25% of which are singletons. The same data also went into a second study, on T cells of mothers and their children.

What was sequenced was blood. Receptors originate from a boy younger than 18 in good health. Each CDR3 is given with its conserved first and last residue. A D gene is named only where the DNA matches it firmly. Not every row has a clone size; where given, it reads once, few, many or a size class.

TRBJ2-5 TRBV10-3 - - TGTGCCATCAGTGAGTCGACGCAGGGCCAAGAGGCCCAGCACTTC CAISESTQGQEAQHF
TRBJ1-4 TRBV7-2 few - TGTGCCAGCAGCCCGAACAGAGCAACTAATGAAAAACTGTTTTTT CASSPNRATNEKLFF
TRBJ2-7 TRBV6-2/TRBV6-3 - TRBD1 TGTGCCAGCAGTTCCCAGGGGGCGCCGTACGAGCAGTACTTC CASSSQGAPYEQYF
TRBJ2-5 TRBV4-2 - - TGTGCCAGCAGCCAAGATGGAGGGGGCGGAACCGGGCAGTACTTC CASSQDGGGGTGQYF
TRBJ1-2 TRBV5-1 - - TGCGCCAGCAGCTTGGCCGGCAGGGGAGGGGATGGCTACACCTTC CASSLAGRGGDGYTF
TRBJ2-7 TRBV20-1 many - TGCAGTGCTAGAGTGCGCGGGACACTTACCTACGAGCAGTACTTC CSARVRGTLTYEQYF
TRBJ1-2 TRBV2 - - TGTGCCAGCAGTGTGGTTGATTATGGCTACACCTTC CASSVVDYGYTF
TRBJ2-3 TRBV7-3 few - TGTGCCAGCAGCTTACTGGGGAGTGCAGATACGCAGTATTTT CASSLLGSADTQYF
TRBJ2-1 TRBV4-2 - TRBD2 TGTGCCAGCAGCCACGAGGTCGGGACTAATCCTAATGAGCAGTTCTTC CASSHEVGTNPNEQFF
TRBJ2-6 TRBV28 few - TGTGCCAGCAGGGCTACCGGGGCCGCCAACGTCCTGACTTTC CASRATGAANVLTF
TRBJ1-5 TRBV24-1 few - TGTGCCACCGGGGAGACAGGTCTAAGCAATCAGCCCCAGCATTTT CATGETGLSNQPQHF
TRBJ2-7 TRBV4-1 - TRBD1 TGCGCCAGCAGCCAAGGGGCAACAGGGGTGTCCTACGAGCAGTACTTC CASSQGATGVSYEQYF
TRBJ2-7 TRBV10-3 - TRBD2 TGTGCCATCAGTGAGCTAGCGGGAGGAGGCTACGAGCAGTACTTC CAISELAGGGYEQYF
TRBJ2-7 TRBV7-2 few - TGTGCCAGCAGCCGTGGGGGGCTAGCAAACTACGAGCAGTACTTC CASSRGGLANYEQYF
TRBJ2-3 TRBV7-2 - TRBD2 TGTGCCAGCAGCTTCGGCGGGGGGGGCACAGATACGCAGTATTTT CASSFGGGGTDTQYF
TRBJ2-1 TRBV28 - - TGTGCCAGCAGTTCGATACGTAGGACGGGCGAGGGGGATGAGCAGTTCTTC CASSSIRRTGEGDEQFF
TRBJ2-7 TRBV10-3 few - TGTGCCATCTCCCGGGACCAGGCCTACGAGCAGTACTTC CAISRDQAYEQYF
TRBJ2-1 TRBV27 - - TGTGCCAGCAGTTTTAACGTGGGGAATGAGCAGTTCTTC CASSFNVGNEQFF
TRBJ1-2 TRBV20-1 - TRBD1 TGCAGTGCGAGGGACAGGGCAGGCGGCTACACCTTC CSARDRAGGYTF
TRBJ1-4 TRBV4-3 - - TGCGCCAGCAGCCAAATAGACAGTCTCGCTCAAAAACTGTTTTTT CASSQIDSLAQKLFF
TRBJ2-4 TRBV7-2 few TRBD1 TGTGCCAGCAGCCCGACAGGGGGCAAAAACATTCAGTACTTC CASSPTGGKNIQYF
TRBJ2-2 TRBV5-1 - - TGCGCCAGCAGCTTAACGGTTGGCGGGGAGCTGTTTTTT CASSLTVGGELFF
TRBJ1-3 TRBV2 - - TGTGCCAGCAGTGCCAGAGGTAACACCATATATTTT CASSARGNTIYF
TRBJ2-2 TRBV20-1 - - TGCAGTGCTAGAGATCAGAACACCGGGGAGCTGTTTTTT CSARDQNTGELFF
TRBJ2-2 TRBV6-2/TRBV6-3 few TRBD1 TGTGCCAGCAGTTTGAGGGACAGACTTACGAACACCGGGGAGCTGTTTTTT CASSLRDRLTNTGELFF
TRBJ2-1 TRBV12-3/TRBV12-4 few TRBD2 TGTGCCAGCAGTCCGGGACTAGCGCTAAACAATGAGCAGTTCTTC CASSPGLALNNEQFF
TRBJ2-1 TRBV18 - TRBD2 TGTGCCAGCTCACCAGATCGCGGGGGGGTTCATGAGCAGTTCTTC CASSPDRGGVHEQFF
TRBJ2-4 TRBV28 - - TGTGCCAGCAGTTTATTGGCTTCAGCCAAAAACATTCAGTACTTC CASSLLASAKNIQYF
TRBJ2-5 TRBV20-1 - TRBD1 TGCAGTGCTCCGGGACAGGGAGTAGCCCGGCGAGAGACCCAGTACTTC CSAPGQGVARRETQYF
TRBJ2-1 TRBV6-4 - - TGTGCCAGCAGTGTGTCTGGCGAGAACCACAATGAGCAGTTCTTC CASSVSGENHNEQFF
TRBJ1-2 TRBV4-3 - - TGCGCCAGCAGCCAAAATAAGGGAAACTATGGCTACACCTTC CASSQNKGNYGYTF
TRBJ2-7 TRBV20-1 - TRBD2 TGCAGTGCTAGCACCCAGCGGCTAGCGGGGCGATACGAGCAGTACTTC CSASTQRLAGRYEQYF
TRBJ2-7 TRBV6-2/TRBV6-3 few - TGTGCCAGCAGTCCCCGACCGGTTTCCTACGAGCAGTACTTC CASSPRPVSYEQYF
TRBJ2-5 TRBV4-2 - - TGTGCCAGCAGCCAAGTAGGTGCGAGAGGTTTCGGAGAGACCCAGTACTTC CASSQVGARGFGETQYF
TRBJ2-7 TRBV6-2/TRBV6-3 few - TGTGCCAGCAGCCCCGCTGCCGCCGCCGAGCAGTACTTC CASSPAAAAEQYF
TRBJ2-6 TRBV27 - - TGTGCCAGCAGTTTATACGGTCCGGGGGACTCTGGGGCCAACGTCCTGACTTTC CASSLYGPGDSGANVLTF
TRBJ1-1 TRBV9 - - TGTGCCAGCAGCGTAGGGTCAGGGTGGAACACTGAAGCTTTCTTT CASSVGSGWNTEAFF
TRBJ2-5 TRBV7-8 - TRBD1 TGTGCCAGCAGCTCGGACAGGGAACAAGAGACCCAGTACTTC CASSSDREQETQYF
TRBJ1-6 TRBV14 - - TGTGCCAGCAGCCTCGGGGTTTTGGCACCCCTCCACTTT CASSLGVLAPLHF
TRBJ1-3 TRBV6-1 - - TGTGACAGCAGTGATGGGACGACAGGAGTTGGAAACACCATATATTTT CDSSDGTTGVGNTIYF
TRBJ2-1 TRBV4-3 few - TGCGCCAGCAGCCAAGATCGGTTCGGCTTTTCATACTACAATGAGCAGTTCTTC CASSQDRFGFSYYNEQFF
TRBJ2-7 TRBV20-1 - - TGCAGTGCCACAGGGAGATCCTACGAGCAGTACTTC CSATGRSYEQYF
TRBJ2-7 TRBV29-1 few - TGCAGCATAACTAAACCGTACAACGAGCAGTACTTC CSITKPYNEQYF
TRBJ2-7 TRBV7-2 - - TGTGCCAGCAGCGCGTCTAGCGTCGAGCAGTACTTC CASSASSVEQYF